What follows is one T cell receptor beta chain and its context. Its target is not known. This sample is part of a study of PD-1 blockade in classical Hodgkin lymphoma. Study in general: Treatment was intravenous nivolumab, 3 mg/kg every 2 weeks, until progression. Study-level findings and limits: Newly diagnosed patients had baseline TCR diversity that was reportedly lower than that of healthy donors. After ASCT, patients who started nivolumab under 1 year later were excluded.

Libraries were prepared by immunoSEQ multiplex PCR; TCRdb keeps only in-frame clonotypes and omits some of them. The sample lists tens of thousands of clones; about 71% were seen once. No patient escaped relapse after autologous stem cell transplantation, and brentuximab vedotin exposure varied. Trimming stripped 6 bases from V and 6 bases from J, with 8 bases between. Germline-derived CDR1 and CDR2 are MNHNS and SASEGT. This CDR3 has 11 amino acids. V gene TRBV6-1 combines with J gene TRBJ1-1; the D is unclear. This receptor was identified in a human donor with classical Hodgkin lymphoma. The material sequenced was peripheral blood mononuclear cells (PBMCs), taken before the second cycle of nivolumab. CDR3 region: CASSRLAEAFF. CDR3 DNA: TGTGCCAGCAGCCGACTTGCTGAAGCTTTCTTT.